A selection of T cell receptor beta chains follows, all from one sample in a study of blood T cell repertoires in COVID-19. The protocol was immunoSEQ multiplex PCR, while the TCRdb copy is restricted to in-frame clones and leaves out a portion. The sample holds approximately 290,000 clones; around 89% are singletons and the top ten take about 0.8%. What was sequenced was peripheral blood. These TCRs come from a man in his thirties or forties with acute or convalescent COVID-19. Each CDR3 is given without its conserved first and last residue. The D gene is left open where the match is weak. Only part of the rows carry a size: once, few, many, or a class if the clone is expanded.

V,D,J,size,CDR3
TRBV28,.,TRBJ1-4,.,ASSPAGTTNEKLF
TRBV4-1,TRBD1,TRBJ1-6,.,ASRSGTADNSPLH
TRBV9,TRBD1,TRBJ1-1,.,ASSPQTGWGVNTEAF
TRBV2,.,TRBJ2-7,.,ASSVIGTTLREQY
TRBV9,.,TRBJ1-1,few,ASSVDPGVGNTEAF
TRBV5-6,.,TRBJ2-2,.,ASSLSWGDTGELF
TRBV28,.,TRBJ1-4,.,ASSLREKLF
TRBV11-2,TRBD2,TRBJ2-4,.,ASSLVLGLAGVNIQY
TRBV3-1/TRBV3-2,.,TRBJ1-3,.,ASSQQGTVGNTIY
TRBV28,.,TRBJ2-7,.,ASSHSGYEQY
TRBV19,TRBD1,TRBJ1-2,once,ATRDSEDGYT
TRBV6-5,TRBD1,TRBJ2-7,.,ASRPGTVNEQY
TRBV7-2,TRBD1,TRBJ1-1,.,ASSSDRGLGAF
TRBV30,.,TRBJ2-1,.,AWSGQSGLEQF
TRBV11-2,.,TRBJ2-7,.,ASSFWADEQY
TRBV11-2,TRBD1,TRBJ2-3,.,ASSLGGQVRTDTQY
TRBV6-4,TRBD2,TRBJ2-1,once,ASSALAGVGEQF
TRBV19,TRBD1,TRBJ2-7,.,ASSIPGQGLREQY